The clone carrying this T cell receptor beta chain has ten or more counts. The data were taken from a study of CD8+CD57+ T cells in acquired aplastic anemia. For the study at large: The DNA of sorted CD4+ and CD8+ cells averaged around 3 ug.

The use of genomic DNA as template underpinned the TCR beta VDJ and CDR3 profiling. One entry per CDR3 protein, called by TCRdb with MiXCR from the reads. The data hold 180,000 or so distinct CDR3 sequences, with around half observed a single time. There are 17 residues in the CDR3. Trimming removed 0 bases at V and 0 bases at J, with 9 bases between. Germline CDR1 is SGHTA and CDR2 is FQGNSA. All sequencing subjects had displayed CD8+CD57+ cell expansion on flow cytometry. The chain employs TRBV7-2 and TRBJ2-6, with TRBD1 as a possible D gene (5 bases). Sequencing was carried out using sorted CD4+, CD8+, or CD8+CD57+ T cells (not recorded which) from PBMCs. The TCR originated in a human donor with aplastic anemia. CDR3 protein: CASSLAVGHSGANVLTF. DNA of the CDR3: TGTGCCAGCAGCTTAGCGGTAGGACACTCTGGGGCCAACGTCCTGACTTTC.